Following are 21 T cell receptor beta chains from one sample sequenced in a study of T cell changes during pregnancy in multiple sclerosis. Here immunoSEQ multiplex PCR was the method, and the copy in TCRdb shows in-frame clones only, minus some. The sample shows tens of thousands of clones, over 80% of them seen only once. Here the sequenced sample was CD4+ T cells from peripheral blood mononuclear cells, taken before pregnancy. These receptor sequences come from a female donor with multiple sclerosis, enrolled in a pregnancy study.

The rearrangement joins TRBV7-2 to TRBJ2-2; 8 bases match TRBD2. J lost 1 base, V lost 3 bases, and 7 bases had no gene match. The CDR3 runs to 17 residues. Germline CDR1 reads SGHTA; CDR2 reads FQGNSA. The CDR3 reads CASSFFAGGLNTGELFF. CDR3 DNA: TGTGCCAGCAGCTTCTTTGCGGGGGGACTGAACACCGGGGAGCTGTTTTTT.

V and J are TRBV9 and TRBJ2-3; tentatively, D is TRBD2 (6 bases). CDR1 and CDR2 from the germline V gene are SGDLS and YYNGEE. V lost 9 bases to trimming and J lost 2 bases, with 13 bases between them. The CDR3 consists of 13 residues. As DNA, the CDR3 is TGTGCCACTGGACGGGGGACCACAGATACGCAGTATTTT. This sequence encodes CATGRGTTDTQYF.

The chain recombines TRBV4-3 with TRBJ1-2; D is unclear. Trimming took 2 bases from V and 7 from J, leaving 14 bases between them. This CDR3 comprises 14 residues. Germline assignment: CDR1 LGHNA and CDR2 YSLEER. The CDR3 sequence: CASSQFAGLSGYTF. The CDR3 DNA sequence: TGCGCCAGCAGCCAATTCGCAGGTTTGTCTGGCTACACCTTC.

V is TRBV7-2 and J is TRBJ1-2, with 10 bases aligning to TRBD1. J gave up 1 base and V 6 bases, and 2 bases lay outside the gene matches. The CDR3 covers 14 residues. Germline V gene data show CDR1 as SGHTA and CDR2 as FQGNSA. The CDR3 sequence is CASRGQGINYGYTF. CDR3 DNA sequence: TGTGCCAGCAGGGGACAGGGGATTAACTATGGCTACACCTTC.

This rearrangement joins TRBV5-1 to TRBJ2-3, with D possibly TRBD1 on 5 matching bases. Germline V CDR1 and CDR2: SGHRS, YFSETQ. Between the trimmed V and J ends, which lost 5 bases and 1 base, there was a span of 11 bases. The length of the CDR3 is 14 residues. This chain's CDR3 is CASRQGRGTDTQYF. The CDR3, as DNA: TGCGCCAGCAGGCAGGGAAGGGGCACAGATACGCAGTATTTT.

This rearrangement joins TRBV4-3 to TRBJ2-7; D possibly corresponds to TRBD2 (6 bases). CDR3 length: 16 residues. Trimming shortened V by 0 bases and J by 2 bases, and 14 bases separated the two germline ends. Per the germline V gene, CDR1 is LGHNA and CDR2 is YSLEER. The CDR3: CASSQDPVAAPYEQYF. The DNA for the CDR3 is TGCGCCAGCAGCCAAGATCCGGTAGCGGCGCCCTACGAGCAGTACTTC.

The chain is built from TRBV6-5 and TRBJ1-1, with D possibly being TRBD1 (5 bases). Germline CDR1 reads MNHEY; CDR2 reads SVGAGI. Trimming took off 4 bases at V and 11 bases at J, with 20 bases between the two ends. The CDR3 is 14 residues long. The CDR3 DNA reads as TGTGCCAGCAGTTCGCCGGGACTCCTAAGCAGGGCTTTCTTT. It specifies CASSSPGLLSRAFF.

CDR3 region: CASSIHRDRGSTEAFF. The DNA for the CDR3 is TGTGCCAGCAGCATCCACCGGGACAGGGGCTCCACTGAAGCTTTCTTT. The chain uses TRBV9 and TRBJ1-1; 10 bases are shared with TRBD1. The CDR3 consists of 16 residues. V lost 4 bases and J lost 4; bases outside the gene matches: 10. Germline CDR1 is SGDLS and CDR2 is YYNGEE.

The genes are TRBV14 and TRBJ2-5; 8 bases are shared with TRBD1. There are 15 residues in the CDR3. CDR1 SGHDN and CDR2 FVKESK come from the germline V gene. Germline trimming cut 1 base from V and 4 bases from J; bases unmatched to any gene: 5. The CDR3 sequence: CASSQAGTGPETQYF. In nucleotides, the CDR3 is TGTGCCAGCAGCCAAGCGGGGACAGGCCCAGAGACCCAGTACTTC. The full variable domain, in which reference TRBV14 and TRBJ2-5 provide the parts outside the CDR3, is EAGVTQFPSHSVIEKGQTVTLRCDPISGHDNLYWYRRVMGKEIKFLLHFVKESKQDESGMPNNRFLAERTGGTYSTLKVQPAELEDSGVYFCASSQAGTGPETQYFGPGTRLLVL.

This rearrangement joins TRBV7-2 to TRBJ2-5; 8 nucleotides align to TRBD2. V was pared by 7 bases and J by 2 bases, with 12 bases of the junction left unmatched. The CDR3 sequence is 16 residues long. Germline V gene lookup returns CDR1 SGHTA and CDR2 FQGNSA. The CDR3 region has the DNA TGTGCCAGCAACAAAGAGGCGGGACTAGTACAAGAGACCCAGTACTTC. Protein product: CASNKEAGLVQETQYF.

V is TRBV30 and J is TRBJ2-7, with 7 bases matching TRBD1. Germline V lookup: CDR1 GTSNPN, CDR2 SVGIG (reference sequence). The trim removed 8 bases at V and 4 bases at J, leaving 5 bases unmatched. The CDR3 contains 11 residues. The CDR3 loop reads CAQEQGYEQYF. The CDR3 DNA reads as TGTGCCCAAGAACAGGGGTACGAGCAGTACTTC.

The table lists this clone with a count of one. The chain links TRBV5-4 to TRBJ2-3; 14 nucleotides agree with TRBD2. After removal of 4 bases from V and 5 bases from J, the junction contained 12 bases not matched to a gene. Germline CDR1 reads SGHNT; CDR2 reads YYREEE (reference sequence). This CDR3 spans 18 amino acids. The CDR3 spells CASSPPSRLAGGRDTQYF. The CDR3 DNA reads as TGTGCCAGCAGCCCGCCTTCCAGACTAGCGGGGGGGCGAGATACGCAGTATTTT.

CDR3 DNA sequence: TGTGCCGGGGGGGACACTGAAGCTTTCTTT. Residues: CAGGDTEAFF. The chain employs TRBV19 and TRBJ1-1, with D possibly TRBD1 on 5 matching bases. V lost 11 bases to trimming and J lost 3 bases, with 7 bases between them. The CDR3 has 10 residues. CDR1 is LNHDA and CDR2 is SQIVND in the germline V gene (reference sequence).

The rearrangement uses TRBV27 and TRBJ2-5, with 14 nucleotides matching TRBD2. Germline CDR1 MNHEY, CDR2 SMNVEV (reference sequence). V was pared by 5 bases and J by 5 bases, with 4 bases of the junction left unmatched. There are 15 residues in the CDR3. CDR3 coding DNA: TGTGCCAGCAGTATTCGACTAGCGGGGGGGGAGACCCAGTACTTC. Its protein product is CASSIRLAGGETQYF.

J is TRBJ2-5 and V is TRBV7-6; D perhaps matches TRBD1 (5 bases). The CDR3 is 15 amino acids. CDR1 is SGHVS and CDR2 is FNYEAQ in the germline V gene. V was clipped by 0 bases and J by 1 base, with 9 bases between them. CDR3: CASSLASQGQETQYF. The DNA for the CDR3 is TGTGCCAGCAGCTTAGCGAGCCAGGGCCAAGAGACCCAGTACTTC.

The rearrangement joins TRBV9 to TRBJ1-2, with D maybe TRBD1 (5 bases). V was trimmed by 4 bases and J by 3 bases, leaving 7 bases between them. Looked up from germline, CDR1 is SGDLS and CDR2 is YYNGEE. This CDR3 has 12 amino acids. The CDR3 coding sequence is TGTGCCAGCAGCTTACAGGACTATGGCTACACCTTC. Translated, it gives CASSLQDYGYTF.

This chain links TRBV2 with TRBJ2-3, with D tentatively TRBD2 (5 bases). Germline assignment: CDR1 SNHLY and CDR2 FYNNEI. The CDR3 has 10 amino acids. The V end lost 8 bases, the J end lost 6 bases, and 6 bases lay between the germline ends. CDR3 DNA: TGTGCCAGCGGGAGCGATACGCAGTATTTT. Translating gives CASGSDTQYF.

The chain joins TRBV19 to TRBJ2-1; D is unclear. Germline values: CDR1 LNHDA, CDR2 SQIVND (reference sequence). V lost 0 bases and J 10 bases, leaving 13 bases between the germline ends. The CDR3 consists of 14 residues. CDR3 sequence reads: CASSIDLVRPEQFF. CDR3 bases: TGTGCCAGTAGTATAGATCTAGTACGTCCAGAGCAGTTCTTC.

The chain is built from TRBV2 and TRBJ2-5, with D perhaps matching TRBD2 (6 bases). Germline V lookup: CDR1 SNHLY, CDR2 FYNNEI. This CDR3 is 13 amino acids long. Trimming took 8 bases from V and 5 from J, leaving 15 bases between them. In nucleotides, the CDR3 is TGTGCCAGCCAGAGGACCGGGGGTGAGACCCAGTACTTC. Its translation is CASQRTGGETQYF. The full variable domain, in which reference TRBV2 and TRBJ2-5 provide the parts outside the CDR3, is EPEVTQTPSHQVTQMGQEVILRCVPISNHLYFYWYRQILGQKVEFLVSFYNNEISEKSEIFDDQFSVERPDGSNFTLKIRSTKLEDSAMYFCASQRTGGETQYFGPGTRLLVL.

The J gene is TRBJ2-2, the V gene TRBV7-2; 8 bases map to TRBD1. V was pared by 0 bases and J by 13 bases, with 4 bases of the junction left unmatched. Germline CDR1 and CDR2: SGHTA and FQGNSA. The CDR3 consists of 13 residues. The chain's CDR3 is CASSLAGTGLLFF. The CDR3 DNA reads TGTGCCAGCAGCTTAGCGGGGACAGGACTGCTGTTTTTT.

The rearrangement links TRBV6-5 to TRBJ2-7, with TRBD1 identical over 10 bases. After removal of 2 bases from V and 6 bases from J, the junction contained 1 base not matched to a gene. This CDR3 is 13 amino acids long. Germline CDR1 reads MNHEY; CDR2 reads SVGAGI. The CDR3 loop reads CASSYRTGGEQYF. The CDR3 nucleotides read TGTGCCAGCAGTTACAGGACAGGGGGCGAGCAGTACTTC.